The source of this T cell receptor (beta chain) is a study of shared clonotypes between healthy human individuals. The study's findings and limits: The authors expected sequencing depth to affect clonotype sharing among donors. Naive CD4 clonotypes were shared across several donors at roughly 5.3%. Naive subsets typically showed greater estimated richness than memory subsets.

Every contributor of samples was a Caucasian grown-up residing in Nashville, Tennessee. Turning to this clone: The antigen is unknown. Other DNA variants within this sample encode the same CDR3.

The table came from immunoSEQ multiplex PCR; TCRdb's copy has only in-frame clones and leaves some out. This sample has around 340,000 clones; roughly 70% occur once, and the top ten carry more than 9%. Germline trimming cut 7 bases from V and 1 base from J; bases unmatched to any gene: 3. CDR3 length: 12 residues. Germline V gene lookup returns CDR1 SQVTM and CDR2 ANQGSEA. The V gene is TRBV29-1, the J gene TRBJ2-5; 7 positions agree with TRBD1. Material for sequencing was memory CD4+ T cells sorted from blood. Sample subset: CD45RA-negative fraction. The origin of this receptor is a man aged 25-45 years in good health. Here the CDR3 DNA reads TGCAGCGCCCGACAGGGCCAAGAGACCCAGTACTTC. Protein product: CSARQGQETQYF.